The entry below gives a single T cell receptor (beta chain) sequence along with its context. Its antigen is currently unknown. The read comes to an end 3 residues before the CDR3 does, leaving the germline J gene to fill in the end. This sample is drawn from a study of T cells in women clearing cervical HPV infection. As for the study in general: Donors had HPV16-related CIN3 or worse; 2 had invasive cancer. Controls gave blood once infection was undetectable; cases at lesion identification.

The assay was immunoSEQ multiplex PCR, and TCRdb's table has in-frame clones only and misses some. The sample holds 30,000 to 35,000 clones. This CDR3 comprises 11 residues. Germline lookup yields CDR1 SGHTS and CDR2 YDEGEE. Trimming took off 0 bases at V and 8 bases at J, with 4 bases between the two ends. Regarding the study as a whole: Controls had more TRBV6-7 (0.16%) than cases (about 0.11%). Associations may precede or follow infection; HPV-specific or memory T cells were not isolated.

The chain has TRBV5-8 and TRBJ2-3, with D unclear. The TCR sequence derives from a woman between 18 and 70 years old with a cervical HPV16 infection that either progressed to CIN3+ or cleared (not recorded which). Sequences were obtained from blood buffy coat. CDR3 DNA (partial): TGTGCCAGCAGCTTGGGAGGTACG. It specifies CASSLGGT. The full CDR3 is CASSLGGTQYF. The whole variable domain, filled in from reference TRBV5-8 and TRBJ2-3, reads EAGVTQSPTHLIKTRGQQATLRCSPISGHTSVYWYQQALGLGLQFLLWYDEGEERNRGNFPPRFSGRQFPNYSSELNVNALELEDSALYLCASSLGGTQYFGPGTRLTVL.